The subject of this entry is one TCR beta chain. The antigen is undetermined. This sample stems from a study of post-analysis software for immune sequencing data. Study conclusions and caveats: Higher frequency in patients than in controls was seen for roughly 5 TRBV segments, with TRBV5-6, TRBV5-1 and TRBV20-1 among them.

Presence of unique molecular identifiers characterized the TCR beta cDNA libraries. TCRdb re-analysed the PCR reads in MiXCR, keeping a single row per CDR3 protein. The data show roughly 870,000 distinct CDR3 sequences, roughly 58% seen once. Trimming shortened V by 4 bases and J by 8 bases, and 22 bases separated the two germline ends. Germline CDR1 reads SGDLS; CDR2 reads YYNGEE. This CDR3 has 16 amino acids. The TCR comes from a girl aged 5 to 17 with multiple sclerosis. Sequencing was done on a sample of blood. V usage is TRBV9 and J usage is TRBJ2-1; D gene unclear. The CDR3 is CASSPQPGPRWDEQFF. Here the CDR3 DNA reads TGTGCCAGCAGCCCACAGCCTGGACCTCGCTGGGATGAGCAGTTCTTC. Combining the CDR3 with reference TRBV9 and TRBJ2-1 gives the whole variable domain DSGVTQTPKHLITATGQRVTLRCSPRSGDLSVYWYQQSLDQGLQFLIQYYNGEERAKGNILERFSAQQFPDLHSELNLSSLELGDSALYFCASSPQPGPRWDEQFFGPGTRLTVL.